Sequencing of this T cell receptor beta chain was carried out in a study of vaccination and CD4 T cells after COVID-19 (dated by TCRdb to the early 2020s). Turning to the overall study: In the convalescent cohort there were six males and four females, among whom were two Hispanic individuals, seven Caucasians, two Asians and one multiracial person. Post-COVID blood samples from convalescent patients were collected a median of around 100 days after diagnosis, with a range of roughly 35 to 170 days. An earlier paper using these donors assessed, at the TCR clonotype level, memory CD4+ T cell crossreactivity between SARS-CoV-2 and common cold coronavirus spike proteins. In roughly 11 COVID-19 convalescent patients and a handful of infection-naive healthy vaccine recipients, the spike-specific CD4+ TCR repertoire before mRNA vaccination was compared with the repertoire after mRNA vaccination. The cultures were stimulated with overlapping spike peptide pools from SARS-CoV-2 and from the common cold coronaviruses HCoV-NL63, HCoV-OC43 and HCoV-229E. Post-vaccine blood samples were taken a median of roughly 75 days after the second vaccine dose, with a range of roughly 13 to 250 days. Each participant got two doses of either the Pfizer-BioNTech BNT162b2 vaccine (n=8) or the Moderna mRNA-1273 vaccine (n=2). Control cultures received a CEFX viral epitope pool as the positive control, an HIV-1 Nef peptide pool as the negative control, or no peptide.

The paper's findings and limits, for the study overall: Relatively few convalescent patients were included in the study, and early timepoints after natural infection were not analyzed. Among convalescent patients, a median roughly 90% of the SARS-CoV-2-reactive clones seen after vaccination appeared only after vaccination, which suggests priming specific to the vaccine. The median count of SARS-CoV-2-reactive clonotypes went up from roughly 21 after infection to 38 after vaccination, although the change was not significant. Nearly all vaccine-specific clones in convalescent patients (304 of 307) were mono-reactive for SARS-CoV-2 spike rather than cross-reactive with common cold coronaviruses.

The sample holds one count of this clonotype. The antigen it binds to is not known. No much larger clonotype is one base removed from it; base qualities were not supplied. A single read counts as weak evidence. The treatment or condition label corresponds to: roughly ten-day PBMC culture with coronavirus spike peptide pools or control peptides (ViraFEST assay). CD4+ T cells from unexposed donors were collected before the COVID-19 pandemic (2011-2018). The ViraFEST assay was used in the study, in which antigen-specific T cells were expanded with peptide pools and expanded clonotypes were subsequently identified by TCR sequencing. Each well held around 2 million PBMCs cultured in IMDM containing roughly 5.5% human AB serum and 10 IU/ml IL-2, with 10 ug/ml peptide pools added. Half of the culture medium was replaced with fresh IL-2-containing medium on days 3 and 7. Once the cells had been in culture for less than 12 days, the EasySep CD4+ T cell isolation kit was used to isolate CD4+ T cells by negative selection. As far as cell numbers permitted, CD4+ T cells from unexposed donors were tested for reactivity against SARS-CoV-2 S and N as well as four spike pools from common cold coronaviruses. PBMCs were separated from whole blood using Ficoll-Paque Plus gradient centrifugation and then either used fresh or cryopreserved at -140C. Culture conditions were generally each tested in triplicate wells. The leukapheresis product for the unexposed donors was obtained through commercial purchase.

After removal of 2 bases from V and 5 bases from J, the junction retains 7 bases not matched to a gene. CDR1 and CDR2, looked up from the germline V gene, are SGHTA and FQGTGA. Inclusive of the bounding cysteine and phenylalanine, the CDR3 is 15 residues long. The retained sequence is limited to the CDR3, 45 bases, with the frame set at the first base. Library creation used PCR. TCR sequencing of DNA from cultured CD4+ T cells used the Oncomine TCR Beta short-read assay at the Johns Hopkins FTIC core. The QIAamp micro DNA kit was used to extract genomic DNA from the cultured CD4+ T cells. The Oncomine TCR Beta libraries from cultured CD4+ T cells were pooled using unique dual indexes and then sequenced on an Illumina iSeq 100. In the original analysis: Non-productive sequences were filtered out, and CDR3s that did not start with C, did not end with F or W, or were shorter than 7 amino acids were discarded. The MANAFEST web application identified antigen-specific clonotypes by comparing peptide-stimulated wells against reference wells and other culture wells. Positive clones required FDR below 0.05, an odds ratio above 5, and productive frequency above 0.1% in at least two of three replicate wells. A clonotype was classed as cross-reactive if the clonotype showed significant expansion both in SARS-CoV-2 spike wells and in at least one common cold coronavirus spike condition. Similarity between CDR3 sequences was evaluated in R version 3.6.1 using Levenshtein distances (stringdist) and unrooted phylogenetic trees (ape). TCRdb's own reprocessing of the public reads used fastp at Q25 and MiXCR and kept productive beta chains. All rows with the same CDR3 protein become a single entry with the most common DNA and genes. These V and J calls are TCRdb output, not the study's own analysis. The sample has about 5,700 distinct CDR3 sequences on record, about 28% of them singletons. Less than 20% of the sample is held by the ten biggest clonotypes.

The source is a human donor in good health. Recombination joined TRBV7-3 with TRBJ2-3, and 7 junction bases match TRBD1. Sequenced sample: CD4+ T cells from blood, cultured in vitro. Read as DNA, the sequence is TGTGCCAGCAGCTTACAAACAGGGGCCGAAGATACGCAGTATTTT. This yields the protein CASSLQTGAEDTQYF.